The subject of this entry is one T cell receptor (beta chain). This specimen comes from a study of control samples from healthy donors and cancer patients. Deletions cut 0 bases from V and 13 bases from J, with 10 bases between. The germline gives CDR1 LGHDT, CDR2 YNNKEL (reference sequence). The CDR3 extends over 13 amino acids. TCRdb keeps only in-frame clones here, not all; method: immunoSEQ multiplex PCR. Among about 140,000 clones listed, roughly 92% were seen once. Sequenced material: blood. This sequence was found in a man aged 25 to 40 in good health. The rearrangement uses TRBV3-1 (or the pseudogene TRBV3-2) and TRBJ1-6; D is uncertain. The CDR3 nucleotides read TGTGCCAGCAGCCAAGATCCGGGGTCCCCCCTCCACTTT. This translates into CASSQDPGSPLHF.